Listed below are T cell receptor beta chains from one sample, sequenced in a study of CD8+ T cells in alopecia areata. Repertoires were generated with immunoSEQ multiplex PCR, while TCRdb's copy carries only in-frame clones and drops some. The sample has about 180,000 clones; 50% to 60% are singletons. This sample comprised CD4+ T cells sorted from blood, obtained at week 0. All receptors derive from a human donor with alopecia areata. CDR3s include the opening cysteine and the closing phenylalanine or tryptophan. A D gene is named only where the DNA matches it firmly. Some rows mark clone size as missing; the rest say once, few, many or name a class of expanded clone.

d_call: NA; j_call: TRBJ2-5; clone_size: once; v_call: TRBV6-5; cdr3_aa: CASRRTPNRQETQYF; cdr3_nt: TGTGCCAGCCGTAGAACCCCGAACCGACAAGAGACCCAGTACTTC
d_call: NA; j_call: TRBJ1-1; clone_size: NA; v_call: TRBV5-6; cdr3_aa: CASSVLGTEAFF; cdr3_nt: TGTGCCAGCAGTGTTTTGGGGACTGAAGCTTTCTTT
d_call: TRBD2; j_call: TRBJ2-2; clone_size: NA; v_call: TRBV7-2; cdr3_aa: CASSSSGGYTGELFF; cdr3_nt: TGTGCCAGCAGCTCCAGCGGGGGGTACACCGGGGAGCTGTTTTTT
d_call: TRBD1; j_call: TRBJ2-5; clone_size: NA; v_call: TRBV30; cdr3_aa: CAWRRGQGLQETQYF; cdr3_nt: TGTGCCTGGAGGAGGGGGCAGGGGCTCCAAGAGACCCAGTACTTC
d_call: NA; j_call: TRBJ1-5; clone_size: few; v_call: TRBV12-5; cdr3_aa: CASGSKGGQPQHF; cdr3_nt: TGTGCTAGTGGGTCGAAGGGCGGTCAGCCCCAGCATTTT
d_call: NA; j_call: TRBJ2-5; clone_size: NA; v_call: TRBV5-1; cdr3_aa: CASSWGPSAKETQYF; cdr3_nt: TGCGCCAGCAGTTGGGGGCCCTCAGCCAAAGAGACCCAGTACTTC
d_call: NA; j_call: TRBJ2-5; clone_size: NA; v_call: TRBV4-1; cdr3_aa: CASSLIGVTQETQYF; cdr3_nt: TGCGCCAGCAGCCTTATAGGGGTTACTCAAGAGACCCAGTACTTC
d_call: NA; j_call: TRBJ2-7; clone_size: once; v_call: TRBV9; cdr3_aa: CASSVYWWYEQYF; cdr3_nt: TGTGCCAGCAGCGTTTATTGGTGGTACGAGCAGTACTTC
d_call: NA; j_call: TRBJ2-5; clone_size: NA; v_call: TRBV5-1; cdr3_aa: CASSLGAGGKETQYF; cdr3_nt: TGCGCCAGCAGCTTGGGAGCGGGCGGAAAAGAGACCCAGTACTTC
d_call: NA; j_call: TRBJ2-7; clone_size: few; v_call: TRBV28; cdr3_aa: CASSVTYEQYF; cdr3_nt: TGTGCCAGCAGTGTTACCTACGAGCAGTACTTC
d_call: TRBD1; j_call: TRBJ2-5; clone_size: few; v_call: TRBV14; cdr3_aa: CASSLSGQGVETQYF; cdr3_nt: TGTGCCAGCAGCCTCTCTGGACAGGGGGTTGAGACCCAGTACTTC
d_call: NA; j_call: TRBJ2-2; clone_size: few; v_call: TRBV30; cdr3_aa: CAWSVGDAGELFF; cdr3_nt: TGTGCCTGGAGTGTAGGTGACGCCGGGGAGCTGTTTTTT
d_call: NA; j_call: TRBJ2-7; clone_size: few; v_call: TRBV28; cdr3_aa: CASSLAGDRVRYEQYF; cdr3_nt: TGTGCCAGCAGTTTGGCGGGAGACAGGGTTCGCTACGAGCAGTACTTC
d_call: TRBD2; j_call: TRBJ2-7; clone_size: NA; v_call: TRBV7-9; cdr3_aa: CASSFSSGDEQYF; cdr3_nt: TGTGCCAGCAGCTTCTCTAGCGGTGACGAGCAGTACTTC
d_call: NA; j_call: TRBJ1-5; clone_size: NA; v_call: TRBV5-1; cdr3_aa: CASSPGPSQPQHF; cdr3_nt: TGCGCCAGCAGCCCGGGACCTTCCCAGCCCCAGCATTTT
d_call: NA; j_call: TRBJ1-3; clone_size: NA; v_call: TRBV5-6; cdr3_aa: CASSSPGLGGNTIYF; cdr3_nt: TGTGCCAGCAGTTCGCCGGGGCTCGGGGGAAACACCATATATTTT
d_call: NA; j_call: TRBJ2-1; clone_size: few; v_call: TRBV19; cdr3_aa: CASSYLYAGIYNEQFF; cdr3_nt: TGTGCCAGTAGTTACCTCTATGCGGGGATTTACAATGAGCAGTTCTTC
d_call: NA; j_call: TRBJ2-7; clone_size: NA; v_call: TRBV29-1; cdr3_aa: CSVEYNSYEQYF; cdr3_nt: TGCAGCGTTGAATACAATAGTTACGAGCAGTACTTC
d_call: TRBD1; j_call: TRBJ2-3; clone_size: NA; v_call: TRBV7-2; cdr3_aa: CASNKNTGADTQYF; cdr3_nt: TGTGCCAGCAACAAGAATACAGGGGCAGATACGCAGTATTTT
d_call: TRBD2; j_call: TRBJ2-5; clone_size: NA; v_call: TRBV29-1; cdr3_aa: CSVRASGEETQYF; cdr3_nt: TGCAGCGTTCGGGCTAGCGGGGAGGAGACCCAGTACTTC
d_call: TRBD2; j_call: TRBJ2-3; clone_size: few; v_call: TRBV6-1; cdr3_aa: CASSDRGGGSTDTQYF; cdr3_nt: TGTGCCAGCAGTGACAGGGGCGGGGGGAGCACAGATACGCAGTATTTT
d_call: TRBD2; j_call: TRBJ2-3; clone_size: NA; v_call: TRBV4-1; cdr3_aa: CASSQEGRRGGSTDTQYF; cdr3_nt: TGCGCCAGCAGCCAAGAAGGAAGGCGGGGGGGGAGCACAGATACGCAGTATTTT
d_call: TRBD1; j_call: TRBJ1-2; clone_size: NA; v_call: TRBV6-5; cdr3_aa: CASSPQGISGYTF; cdr3_nt: TGTGCCAGCAGCCCACAGGGGATCAGTGGCTACACCTTC
d_call: TRBD1; j_call: TRBJ2-7; clone_size: NA; v_call: TRBV30; cdr3_aa: CALSSGGYEQYF; cdr3_nt: TGTGCCCTCTCTTCAGGGGGATACGAGCAGTACTTC
d_call: NA; j_call: TRBJ1-6; clone_size: once; v_call: TRBV29-1; cdr3_aa: CSARHGVGSPLHF; cdr3_nt: TGCAGCGCCCGACATGGGGTAGGCTCACCCCTCCACTTT
d_call: NA; j_call: TRBJ2-5; clone_size: NA; v_call: TRBV30; cdr3_aa: CAWSRQGVQTQYF; cdr3_nt: TGTGCCTGGAGTCGGCAGGGCGTGCAGACCCAGTACTTC
d_call: NA; j_call: TRBJ1-2; clone_size: NA; v_call: TRBV9; cdr3_aa: CASRQGHGGNYGYTF; cdr3_nt: TGTGCCAGCAGACAGGGACATGGGGGTAACTATGGCTACACCTTC
d_call: NA; j_call: TRBJ1-1; clone_size: NA; v_call: TRBV5-1; cdr3_aa: CASSLLLGANTEAFF; cdr3_nt: TGCGCCAGCAGCTTGCTTCTGGGGGCAAACACTGAAGCTTTCTTT
d_call: TRBD1; j_call: TRBJ1-1; clone_size: NA; v_call: TRBV7-8; cdr3_aa: CASTGQTNTEAFF; cdr3_nt: TGTGCCAGCACGGGACAGACGAACACTGAAGCTTTCTTT
d_call: TRBD1; j_call: TRBJ2-3; clone_size: NA; v_call: TRBV29-1; cdr3_aa: CSAPGQGTDTQYF; cdr3_nt: TGCAGCGCCCCGGGACAGGGCACAGATACGCAGTATTTT
d_call: TRBD1; j_call: TRBJ2-7; clone_size: NA; v_call: TRBV18; cdr3_aa: CASSPGQGPYEQYF; cdr3_nt: TGTGCCAGCTCACCTGGACAGGGTCCCTACGAGCAGTACTTC
d_call: NA; j_call: TRBJ2-6; clone_size: NA; v_call: TRBV6-5; cdr3_aa: CASSYGSNQNVLTF; cdr3_nt: TGTGCCAGCAGTTACGGTTCCAATCAAAACGTCCTGACTTTC
d_call: NA; j_call: TRBJ2-5; clone_size: NA; v_call: TRBV7-9; cdr3_aa: CASSLGGEETQYF; cdr3_nt: TGTGCCAGCAGCTTAGGGGGAGAGGAGACCCAGTACTTC
d_call: TRBD1; j_call: TRBJ2-4; clone_size: NA; v_call: TRBV29-1; cdr3_aa: CSVNGATGEGQNIQYF; cdr3_nt: TGCAGCGTAAATGGGGCAACAGGGGAAGGCCAAAACATTCAGTACTTC
d_call: NA; j_call: TRBJ1-2; clone_size: NA; v_call: TRBV29-1; cdr3_aa: CSGDFGYGYTF; cdr3_nt: TGCAGCGGCGACTTCGGCTATGGCTACACCTTC
d_call: TRBD1; j_call: TRBJ2-7; clone_size: NA; v_call: TRBV25-1; cdr3_aa: CASSVTGAAGEQYF; cdr3_nt: TGTGCCAGCAGTGTAACAGGGGCCGCTGGGGAGCAGTACTTC
d_call: NA; j_call: TRBJ2-7; clone_size: NA; v_call: TRBV19; cdr3_aa: CASRRQGFYEQYF; cdr3_nt: TGTGCCAGTAGAAGGCAGGGGTTCTACGAGCAGTACTTC
d_call: NA; j_call: TRBJ2-5; clone_size: NA; v_call: TRBV6-5; cdr3_aa: CASSALGETQYF; cdr3_nt: TGTGCCAGCAGTGCTTTGGGGGAGACCCAGTACTTC
d_call: NA; j_call: TRBJ1-3; clone_size: NA; v_call: TRBV30; cdr3_aa: CAWNRGISGNTIYF; cdr3_nt: TGTGCCTGGAATCGGGGGATCTCTGGAAACACCATATATTTT
d_call: NA; j_call: TRBJ2-6; clone_size: few; v_call: TRBV2; cdr3_aa: CASWAGSGGANVLTF; cdr3_nt: TGTGCCAGCTGGGCGGGGTCTGGTGGGGCCAACGTCCTGACTTTC
d_call: NA; j_call: TRBJ2-3; clone_size: NA; v_call: TRBV7-9; cdr3_aa: CASSLPYRRSDTQYF; cdr3_nt: TGTGCCAGCAGCTTACCCTACCGGAGATCGGATACGCAGTATTTT
d_call: NA; j_call: TRBJ1-6; clone_size: NA; v_call: TRBV27; cdr3_aa: CASSLWARQQDNSPLHF; cdr3_nt: TGTGCCAGCAGTTTGTGGGCGAGACAGCAAGATAATTCACCCCTCCACTTT
d_call: NA; j_call: TRBJ2-1; clone_size: few; v_call: TRBV9; cdr3_aa: CASSVRLARGNEQFF; cdr3_nt: TGTGCCAGCAGCGTAAGGCTAGCGAGAGGCAATGAGCAGTTCTTC
d_call: NA; j_call: TRBJ1-2; clone_size: few; v_call: TRBV27; cdr3_aa: CASTDRAGGPYGYTF; cdr3_nt: TGTGCCAGCACCGACCGGGCGGGGGGACCCTATGGCTACACCTTC
d_call: NA; j_call: TRBJ1-4; clone_size: NA; v_call: TRBV4-2; cdr3_aa: CASSQDLPRVGEKLFF; cdr3_nt: TGTGCCAGCAGCCAAGATCTGCCCAGGGTTGGGGAAAAACTGTTTTTT
d_call: NA; j_call: TRBJ2-5; clone_size: once; v_call: TRBV5-1; cdr3_aa: CASSFNGRETQYF; cdr3_nt: TGCGCCAGCAGCTTCAACGGTCGGGAGACCCAGTACTTC
d_call: NA; j_call: TRBJ2-5; clone_size: NA; v_call: TRBV5-1; cdr3_aa: CASSLETGPQETQYF; cdr3_nt: TGCGCCAGCAGCTTGGAAACGGGCCCTCAAGAGACCCAGTACTTC
d_call: NA; j_call: TRBJ1-5; clone_size: NA; v_call: TRBV30; cdr3_aa: CAWSVQGGQPQHF; cdr3_nt: TGTGCCTGGAGTGTCCAGGGTGGGCAGCCCCAGCATTTT